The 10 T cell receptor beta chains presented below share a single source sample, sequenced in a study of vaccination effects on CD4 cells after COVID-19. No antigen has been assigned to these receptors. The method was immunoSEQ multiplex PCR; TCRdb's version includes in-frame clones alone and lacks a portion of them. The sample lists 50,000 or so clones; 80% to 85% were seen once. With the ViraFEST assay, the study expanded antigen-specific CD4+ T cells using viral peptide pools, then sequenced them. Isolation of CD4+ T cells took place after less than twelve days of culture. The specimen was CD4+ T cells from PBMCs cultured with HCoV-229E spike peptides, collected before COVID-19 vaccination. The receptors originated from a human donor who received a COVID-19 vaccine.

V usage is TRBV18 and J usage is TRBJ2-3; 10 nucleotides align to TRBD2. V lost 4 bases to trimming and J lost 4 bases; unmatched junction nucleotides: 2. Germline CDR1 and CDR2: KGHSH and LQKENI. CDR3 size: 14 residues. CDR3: CASSLLAGPDTQYF. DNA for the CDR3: TGTGCCAGCTCACTACTAGCGGGACCAGATACGCAGTATTTT.

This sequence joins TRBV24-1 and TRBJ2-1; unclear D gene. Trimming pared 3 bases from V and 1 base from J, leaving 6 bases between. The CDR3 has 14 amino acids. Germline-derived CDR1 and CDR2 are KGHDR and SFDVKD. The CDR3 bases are TGTGCCACCAGTGATGCCAGATCCTACAATGAGCAGTTCTTC. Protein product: CATSDARSYNEQFF.

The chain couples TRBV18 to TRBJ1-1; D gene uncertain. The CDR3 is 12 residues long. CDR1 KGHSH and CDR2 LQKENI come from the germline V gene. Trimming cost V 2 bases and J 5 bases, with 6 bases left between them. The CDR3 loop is CASSPALTEAFF. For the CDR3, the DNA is TGTGCCAGCTCACCAGCGTTAACTGAAGCTTTCTTT. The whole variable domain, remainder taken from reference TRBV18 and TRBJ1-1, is NAGVMQNPRHLVRRRGQEARLRCSPMKGHSHVYWYRQLPEEGLKFMVYLQKENIIDESGMPKERFSAEFPKEGPSILRIQQVVRGDSAAYFCASSPALTEAFFGQGTRLTVV.

The CDR3 coding sequence is TGTGCCAGCAGGGAAGGGGATCAGCCCCAGCATTTT. Translated, it gives CASREGDQPQHF. The rearrangement links TRBV6-6 to TRBJ1-5, with D perhaps TRBD1 (5 bases). Trimming removed 6 bases from V and 5 bases from J, with 8 bases in between. CDR3 length: 12 residues. Germline V gene data show CDR1 as MNHNY and CDR2 as SVGAGI (reference sequence).

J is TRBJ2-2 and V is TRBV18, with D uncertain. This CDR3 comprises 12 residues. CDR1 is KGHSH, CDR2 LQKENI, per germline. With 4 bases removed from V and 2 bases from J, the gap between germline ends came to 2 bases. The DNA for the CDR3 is TGTGCCAGCTCACTCAACACCGGGGAGCTGTTTTTT. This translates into CASSLNTGELFF.

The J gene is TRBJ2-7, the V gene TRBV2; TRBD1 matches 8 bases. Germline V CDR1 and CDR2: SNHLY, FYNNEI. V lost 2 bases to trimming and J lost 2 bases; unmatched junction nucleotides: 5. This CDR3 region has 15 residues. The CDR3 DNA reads TGTGCCAGCAGTGAAAGGGGGGACAGGACCTACGAGCAGTACGTC. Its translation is CASSERGDRTYEQYV.

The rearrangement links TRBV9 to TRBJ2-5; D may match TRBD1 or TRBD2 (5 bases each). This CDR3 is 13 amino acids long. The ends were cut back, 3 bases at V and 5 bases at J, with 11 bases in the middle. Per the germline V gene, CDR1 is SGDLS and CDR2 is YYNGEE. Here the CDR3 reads CASSASGTETQYF. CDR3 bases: TGTGCCAGCAGCGCGTCAGGGACGGAGACCCAGTACTTC.

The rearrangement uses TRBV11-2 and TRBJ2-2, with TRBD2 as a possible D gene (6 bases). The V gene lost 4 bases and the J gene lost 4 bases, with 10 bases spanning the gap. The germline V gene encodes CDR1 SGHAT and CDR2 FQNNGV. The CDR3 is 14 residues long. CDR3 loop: CASSSTAGTGELFF. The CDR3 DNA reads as TGTGCCAGCAGCTCCACAGCGGGCACCGGGGAGCTGTTTTTT.

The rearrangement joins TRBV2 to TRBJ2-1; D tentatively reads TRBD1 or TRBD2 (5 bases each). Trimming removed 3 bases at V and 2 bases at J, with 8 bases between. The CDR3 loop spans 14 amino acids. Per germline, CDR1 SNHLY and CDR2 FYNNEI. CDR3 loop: CASSDQGAYNEQFF. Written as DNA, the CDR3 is TGTGCCAGCAGTGACCAGGGAGCCTACAATGAGCAGTTCTTC.

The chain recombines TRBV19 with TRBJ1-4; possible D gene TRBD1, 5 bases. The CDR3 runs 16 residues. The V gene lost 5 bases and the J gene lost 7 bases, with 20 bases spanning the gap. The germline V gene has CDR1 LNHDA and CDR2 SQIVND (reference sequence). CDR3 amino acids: CASSPGRTPESEKLFF. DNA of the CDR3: TGTGCCAGTAGTCCGGGACGGACTCCCGAGAGTGAAAAACTGTTTTTT. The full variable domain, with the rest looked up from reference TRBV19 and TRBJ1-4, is DGGITQSPKYLFRKEGQNVTLSCEQNLNHDAMYWYRQDPGQGLRLIYYSQIVNDFQKGDIAEGYSVSREKKESFPLTVTSAQKNPTAFYLCASSPGRTPESEKLFFGSGTQLSVL.